The 17 T cell receptor beta chains reported below all come from one sample, sequenced in a study of T-cell reconstitution after alpha-beta-depleted transplantation in children. Using unique molecular identifiers, the investigators prepared the TCRbeta library. TCRdb recomputed calls from the PCR reads with MiXCR, one row per CDR3 protein. The sample contains around 240,000 distinct CDR3 sequences, 7.5% to 10% of which appear only once. This specimen consisted of PBMCs from the stem cell graft donor, obtained from the stem cell graft. The source of these receptors is a human donor who donated a stem cell graft to a child with SCID.

This clonotype has ten or more counts. The chain recombines TRBV24-1 with TRBJ2-2, with TRBD1 matching 8 bases. The length of the CDR3 is 16 residues. CDR1 and CDR2 from the germline V gene are KGHDR and SFDVKD. The J segment lost 3 bases and the V segment lost 4 bases, leaving 6 bases of the junction unmatched. The CDR3 DNA reads TGTGCCACCAGTGAACCCGGGACAGGACACACCGGGGAGCTGTTTTTT. Its translation: CATSEPGTGHTGELFF.

This clonotype was picked up many times. The chain joins TRBV20-1 to TRBJ1-1; D call uncertain. The V gene's germline CDR1 is DFQATT and CDR2 SNEGSKA (reference sequence). This CDR3 has 16 amino acids. Trimming removed 5 bases at V and 0 bases at J, with 19 bases between. CDR3 protein: CSAPKNPGMMNTEAFF. CDR3 sequence (DNA): TGCAGTGCTCCAAAGAACCCGGGTATGATGAACACTGAAGCTTTCTTT.

This clonotype was seen ten or more times. The chain uses TRBV12-3 or TRBV12-4 and TRBJ2-7, with D tentatively TRBD1 or TRBD2 (5 bases each). V lost 2 bases, J lost 4 bases, and 12 bases lay in between. The CDR3 covers 14 residues. The CDR3 is CASSLMLGDYEQYF. CDR3 nucleotide sequence: TGTGCCAGCAGTTTAATGTTGGGGGATTACGAGCAGTACTTC.

This clonotype was counted many times. The chain has TRBV7-2 and TRBJ2-1, with 8 positions matching TRBD1. Germline lookup yields CDR1 SGHTA and CDR2 FQGNSA. With V trimmed by 3 bases and J by 2 bases, 3 bases remained unmatched. The CDR3 is 15 residues long. The CDR3 DNA follows: TGTGCCAGCAGCTTTACAGGGGGGACCTACAATGAGCAGTTCTTC. Its translation is CASSFTGGTYNEQFF.

The table lists this clonotype with many counts. The chain has TRBV4-3 and TRBJ1-6, with TRBD1 as a possible D gene (5 bases). V lost 4 bases and J 9 bases, leaving 13 bases between the germline ends. CDR3 size: 14 residues. Germline V gives CDR1 LGHNA, CDR2 YSLEER. The CDR3 sequence is CASSLGSGGSPLHF. The DNA of the CDR3 is TGCGCCAGCAGCCTGGGGTCGGGGGGTTCACCCCTCCACTTT.

In its sample, this clonotype was seen a few times. J is TRBJ2-1 and V is TRBV27; the D gene is possibly TRBD1 (6 bases). Trimming took 3 bases from V and 8 from J, leaving 14 bases between them. The germline gives CDR1 MNHEY, CDR2 SMNVEV (reference sequence). This CDR3 has 14 residues. CDR3 in DNA: TGTGCCAGCAGTTTTGGCACAGGGTTTCATGAGCAGTTCTTC. This codes for CASSFGTGFHEQFF.

The V gene is TRBV20-1, the J gene TRBJ1-5; D unclear. The CDR3 length is 12 residues. Germline V gives CDR1 DFQATT, CDR2 SNEGSKA (reference sequence). Trimming left V 3 bases short and J 5 bases short, with 8 bases between. The CDR3 DNA reads TGCAGTGCTAGGGCCGAAGATCAGCCCCAGCATTTT. Residues: CSARAEDQPQHF.

The chain is built from TRBV2 and TRBJ2-7; perhaps TRBD2 as D (5 bases). This CDR3 spans 16 amino acids. The germline V gene encodes CDR1 SNHLY and CDR2 FYNNEI. V was trimmed by 7 bases and J by 9 bases, leaving 28 bases between them. The CDR3 bases are TGTGCCAGCACAGGCTTCACGGGAAGCAGCCTTCCCCGGCAGTACTTC. Translating gives CASTGFTGSSLPRQYF.

This clonotype came up many times. The J gene is TRBJ1-6, the V gene TRBV6-2 or TRBV6-3; TRBD1 matches 10 bases. The CDR3 extends over 19 amino acids. The germline gives CDR1 MNHEY, CDR2 SVGEGT. The V segment lost 2 bases and the J segment 1 base; nucleotides outside the gene matches: 8. The CDR3 nucleotides read TGTGCCAGCAGTTACAGCAGGGACAGGGGATTGTCCTATAATTCACCCCTCCACTTT. This sequence encodes CASSYSRDRGLSYNSPLHF.

This clonotype was observed at least ten times. CDR3 sequence: CASSLLTGGTDTIYF. In DNA, the CDR3 is TGTGCCAGCAGTTTATTAACAGGGGGTACGGACACCATATATTTT. The chain recombines TRBV28 with TRBJ1-3; 8 positions agree with TRBD1. CDR3 length: 15 amino acids. V shed 1 base, J shed 8 bases, and the junction held 7 bases outside the gene matches. Germline V gene lookup returns CDR1 MDHEN and CDR2 SYDVKM.

As regards this clonotype: No DNA is shown, since the ends of the CDR3 on it are uncertain; the CDR3 is the one TCRdb lists. CDR3 sequence: CSARDFGGGSGYSF. V gene TRBV20-1 combines with J gene TRBJ1-2; TRBD1, the table's D call, was not compared with the DNA. The CDR3 is 14 residues long, counting both termini. Germline-derived CDR1 and CDR2 are DFQATT and SNEGSKA (reference sequence).

The V and J genes are TRBV20-1 and TRBJ1-6, with 8 bases matching TRBD1. CDR3 length equals 13 residues. Germline values: CDR1 DFQATT, CDR2 SNEGSKA (reference sequence). The V segment lost 7 bases and the J segment 5 bases; nucleotides outside the gene matches: 4. The CDR3 loop reads CSVRGQNNSPLHF. The CDR3 DNA reads as TGCAGTGTCAGGGGGCAGAATAATTCACCCCTCCACTTT.

This clonotype was seen many times. The chain carries TRBV29-1 and TRBJ2-5; 7 positions match TRBD1. Losses at the gene ends were 1 base for V and 5 bases for J; bases not matched to a gene: 10. The CDR3 runs 15 residues. Germline CDR1 reads SQVTM; CDR2 reads ANQGSEA. The chain's CDR3 is CSVEGDSRPGETQYF. In DNA form, the CDR3 reads TGCAGCGTTGAAGGGGACAGCAGACCTGGGGAGACCCAGTACTTC.

The sample holds many counts of this clonotype. The chain is built from TRBV2 and TRBJ1-5; D is ambiguous. Germline lookup yields CDR1 SNHLY and CDR2 FYNNEI. V lost 4 bases, J lost 3 bases, and 7 bases lay in between. CDR3 length: 13 amino acids. The CDR3 coding sequence is TGTGCCAGCAGTGGGGATTACAATCAGCCCCAGCATTTT. Its protein is CASSGDYNQPQHF.

This clonotype was observed many times. The chain combines TRBV19 with TRBJ2-2; D might be TRBD1 (5 bases). Germline V gene lookup returns CDR1 LNHDA and CDR2 SQIVND (reference sequence). With 11 bases removed from V and 1 base from J, the gap between germline ends came to 14 bases. The CDR3 totals 14 residues. CDR3 nucleotide sequence: TGTGCCGTTGGGGCGTGGGGGAACACCGGGGAGCTGTTTTTT. Protein sequence: CAVGAWGNTGELFF.

This clonotype was seen ten or more times. The chain carries TRBV5-1 and TRBJ1-6; D might be TRBD1 (6 bases). V was clipped by 3 bases and J by 6 bases, with 19 bases between them. Germline loops: CDR1 SGHRS, CDR2 YFSETQ. This CDR3 spans 17 amino acids. DNA of the CDR3: TGCGCCAGCAGCTCCACGGACAGATACGGTAGTAATTCACCCCTCCACTTT. Amino acids: CASSSTDRYGSNSPLHF.

This clonotype was observed at least ten times. The chain joins TRBV5-1 to TRBJ2-5; the D is unclear. The CDR3 consists of 14 residues. V lost 2 bases to trimming and J lost 3 bases, with 11 bases between them. CDR1 is SGHRS, CDR2 YFSETQ, per germline. The CDR3 loop is CASSLGPRKETQYF. CDR3 coding DNA: TGCGCCAGCAGCTTAGGCCCTCGGAAAGAGACCCAGTACTTC.